The 13 T cell receptor beta chains presented below share a single source sample, sequenced in a study of blood T cell repertoires in COVID-19. TCRdb keeps only in-frame clones here, not all; method: immunoSEQ multiplex PCR. The sample yields some 370,000 clones, roughly 90% seen once. The sequenced sample consisted of peripheral blood. Receptor source: a man aged 40-55 years with acute or convalescent COVID-19.

The chain links TRBV25-1 to TRBJ2-3, with D possibly TRBD2 on 5 matching bases. Trimming removed 7 bases from V and 5 bases from J, with 16 bases in between. This CDR3 has 14 amino acids. Per the germline V gene, CDR1 is MGHDK and CDR2 is SYGVNS. CDR3: CASTPYGIVDTQYF. CDR3 sequence (DNA): TGTGCCAGCACCCCGTACGGGATCGTAGATACGCAGTATTTT.

The gene calls are TRBV11-2 and TRBJ1-1; no clear D. The CDR3 runs 13 residues. Deletions cut 0 bases from V and 6 bases from J, with 8 bases between. The germline V gene encodes CDR1 SGHAT and CDR2 FQNNGV. CDR3 residues: CASSLDRRAEAFF. The DNA for the CDR3 is TGTGCCAGCAGCTTAGATAGGAGAGCTGAAGCTTTCTTT.

This sequence joins TRBV24-1 and TRBJ2-2; 7 bases line up with TRBD1. This CDR3 comprises 16 residues. Germline CDR1 KGHDR, CDR2 SFDVKD. V was pared by 4 bases and J by 3 bases, with 7 bases of the junction left unmatched. CDR3 sequence (DNA): TGTGCCACCAGTGACGGGGACAGAGTTGACACCGGGGAGCTGTTTTTT. This encodes CATSDGDRVDTGELFF.

The V gene is TRBV5-4, the J gene TRBJ1-6; maybe TRBD1 (5 bases). The CDR3 sequence is 16 residues long. In germline, CDR1 is SGHNT, CDR2 YYREEE (reference sequence). Trimming pared 3 bases from V and 3 bases from J, leaving 13 bases between. The CDR3 spells CASSSDTAYYNSPLHF. The CDR3 nucleotides read TGTGCCAGCAGCTCGGACACGGCTTACTATAATTCACCCCTCCACTTT. Supplemented by reference TRBV5-4 and TRBJ1-6, the full variable domain reads ETGVTQSPTHLIKTRGQQVTLRCSSQSGHNTVSWYQQALGQGPQFIFQYYREEENGRGNFPPRFSGLQFPNYSSELNVNALELDDSALYLCASSSDTAYYNSPLHFGNGTRLTVT.

The table lists this clone with a few counts. The chain joins TRBV6-1 to TRBJ2-4, with D unclear. The V end was cut by 3 bases, the J end by 3 bases, with 12 bases between. This CDR3 has 15 amino acids. Germline assignment: CDR1 MNHNS and CDR2 SASEGT. CDR3 nucleotide sequence: TGTGCCAGCAGTGATGCCGAGAAAGACAAAAACATTCAGTACTTC. This codes for CASSDAEKDKNIQYF.

This chain uses TRBV4-3 with TRBJ1-5; tentatively, D is TRBD1 (6 bases). The V gene lost 0 bases and the J gene lost 10 bases, with 10 bases spanning the gap. Germline CDR1 is LGHNA and CDR2 is YSLEER. The CDR3 runs 13 residues. CDR3 in amino acids: CASSQERGGPQHF. The DNA of the CDR3 is TGCGCCAGCAGCCAAGAACGGGGGGGCCCCCAGCATTTT.

The rearrangement uses TRBV28 and TRBJ1-5, with TRBD1 identical over 9 bases. The germline gives CDR1 MDHEN, CDR2 SYDVKM. The CDR3 spans 15 residues. The trim removed 2 bases at V and 5 bases at J, leaving 4 bases unmatched. CDR3 in amino acids: CASSLRGQGHQPQHF. For the CDR3, the DNA is TGTGCCAGCAGTTTACGGGGACAGGGACATCAGCCCCAGCATTTT.

This sequence joins TRBV30 and TRBJ2-2; the D gene is possibly TRBD1 (5 bases). Between the trimmed V and J ends, which lost 6 bases and 2 bases, there was a span of 13 bases. CDR3 size: 14 residues. From germline, CDR1 is GTSNPN and CDR2 SVGIG (reference sequence). CDR3 region: CACRTRSNTGELFF. Here the CDR3 DNA reads TGTGCCTGTCGGACACGGAGTAACACCGGGGAGCTGTTTTTT. Complete variable domain (other parts from reference TRBV30 and TRBJ2-2): SQTIHQWPATLVQPVGSPLSLECTVEGTSNPNLYWYRQAAGRGLQLLFYSVGIGQISSEVPQNLSASRPQDRQFILSSKKLLLSDSGFYLCACRTRSNTGELFFGEGSRLTVL.

This chain uses TRBV29-1 with TRBJ2-2; TRBD2 matches at 10 bases. CDR1 is SQVTM and CDR2 is ANQGSEA in the germline V gene. The trim removed 2 bases at V and 4 bases at J, leaving 10 bases unmatched. This CDR3 comprises 17 residues. The CDR3 DNA follows: TGCAGCGTTGAACTAGCGACTAGCGGGCTGATCACCGGGGAGCTGTTTTTT. Protein sequence: CSVELATSGLITGELFF.

This chain links TRBV9 with TRBJ1-2; perhaps TRBD1 as D (6 bases). The CDR3 runs to 13 residues. The ends were cut back, 3 bases at V and 6 bases at J, with 12 bases in the middle. Germline V gene sequence: CDR1 SGDLS, CDR2 YYNGEE. This CDR3 is CASSAAGADGYTF. CDR3 coding DNA: TGTGCCAGCAGCGCCGCAGGGGCGGATGGCTACACCTTC. The full variable domain, completed using reference TRBV9 and TRBJ1-2, is DSGVTQTPKHLITATGQRVTLRCSPRSGDLSVYWYQQSLDQGLQFLIQYYNGEERAKGNILERFSAQQFPDLHSELNLSSLELGDSALYFCASSAAGADGYTFGSGTRLTVV.

This rearrangement joins TRBV6-5 to TRBJ2-3; D perhaps matches TRBD1 (7 bases). The V and J ends lost 5 bases and 4 bases respectively, with 16 bases between them. The CDR3 consists of 15 residues. In germline, CDR1 is MNHEY, CDR2 SVGAGI. CDR3 residues: CASSSPTGRPDTQYF. The DNA for the CDR3 is TGTGCCAGCAGTAGCCCGACAGGGAGGCCAGATACGCAGTATTTT.

The chain combines TRBV2 with TRBJ1-4; the match to TRBD1 covers 9 bases. CDR3 size: 14 residues. V was pared by 7 bases and J by 7 bases, with 7 bases of the junction left unmatched. Per the germline V gene, CDR1 is SNHLY and CDR2 is FYNNEI. The CDR3 spells CASTTQGAAEKLFF. CDR3 bases: TGTGCCAGCACCACACAGGGGGCTGCTGAAAAACTGTTTTTT.

This clone appeared once. The chain joins TRBV6-2 or TRBV6-3 to TRBJ2-6; TRBD2 matches 7 bases. V gave up 5 bases and J gave up 0 bases; unmatched junction bases: 13. The CDR3 length is 19 residues. Germline V lookup: CDR1 MNHEY, CDR2 SVGEGT. CDR3 in DNA: TGTGCCAGCAGTCACCCCCCCAGGGAGGGTCCCTCTGGGGCCAACGTCCTGACTTTC. This encodes CASSHPPREGPSGANVLTF.